This T cell receptor beta chain appears in the sequencing data of a study of shared clonotypes between healthy human individuals. Here immunoSEQ multiplex PCR was the method, and the copy in TCRdb shows in-frame clones only, minus some. The data show about 380,000 clones, 90% to 98% seen once. In CD8 memory, CD45RO+ cells were put together with CCR7-negative CD45RA+ TemRA cells. V lost 2 bases and J 7 bases, leaving 11 bases between the germline ends. This CDR3 region has 13 residues. In germline, CDR1 is SGHTA, CDR2 FQGNSA. This sequence originates from a man younger than 45 in good health. The sample consisted of memory CD8+ T cells sorted from blood. Subset indicated: CD45RO+ cells pooled with CCR7-negative TemRA cells. V is TRBV7-2 and J is TRBJ2-5; a weak D match, TRBD2 (6 bases). CDR3 nucleotide sequence: TGTGCCAGCAGCTTACCGTCCGGGGGGACCCAGTACTTC. It translates to CASSLPSGGTQYF.